This note documents a single T cell receptor beta chain sequence. Authors' analysis steps: Estimation of nucleated cell counts relied on the amplification of reference gene primers. Clones were sequenced by immunoSEQ multiplex PCR, and TCRdb holds only the in-frame ones, with some missing. V and J calls and clone size are those listed in that table; D and trimming were worked out from the DNA. The sample consists of some 200,000 clones, 83% of them appearing once. The data were taken from a study of blood T cell repertoires in COVID-19. Across the study: Samples representing acute and convalescent COVID-19 were sourced from the United States, Italy and Spain. The analysed material was cDNA or gDNA that came from T cells, B-cell-depleted T cells, or PBMCs.

Trimming stripped 5 bases from V and 7 bases from J, with 9 bases between. Germline CDR1 MNHEY, CDR2 SVGEGT. The CDR3 length is 12 residues. This sequence originates from a woman between 40 and 50 years old with acute or convalescent COVID-19. The sample consisted of peripheral blood. The chain is built from TRBV6-2 or TRBV6-3 and TRBJ1-5; D is unclear. The DNA for the CDR3 is TGTGCCAGCAGTCGAGTCTCCCAGCCCCAGCATTTT. It translates to CASSRVSQPQHF.